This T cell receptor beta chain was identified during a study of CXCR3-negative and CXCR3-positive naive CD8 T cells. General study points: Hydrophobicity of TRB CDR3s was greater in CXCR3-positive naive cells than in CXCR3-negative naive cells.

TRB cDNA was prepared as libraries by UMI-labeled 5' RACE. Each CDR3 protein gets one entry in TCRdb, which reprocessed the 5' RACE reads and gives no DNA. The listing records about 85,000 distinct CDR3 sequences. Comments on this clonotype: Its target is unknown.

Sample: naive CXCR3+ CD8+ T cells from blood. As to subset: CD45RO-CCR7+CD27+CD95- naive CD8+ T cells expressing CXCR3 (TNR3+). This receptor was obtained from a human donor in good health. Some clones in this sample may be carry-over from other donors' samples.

The CDR3 is CASSPYGGTQYF. V and J are TRBV27 and TRBJ2-5; TCRdb outputs TRBD1, but without DNA this stays unchecked. CDR3 length: 12 amino acids. CDR1 MNHEY and CDR2 SMNVEV come from the germline V gene (reference sequence).